What follows are 2 T cell receptor beta chains derived from one specimen sequenced in a study of blood T cell repertoires in COVID-19. Produced via immunoSEQ multiplex PCR; TCRdb's table is partial and in-frame only. The repertoire holds about 110,000 clones, with 76% as singletons. The sequenced material came from peripheral blood. These TCRs come from an elderly woman with acute or convalescent COVID-19.

The chain is built from TRBV4-1 and TRBJ2-5; D is perhaps TRBD1 (5 bases). The V and J ends lost 4 bases and 5 bases respectively, with 17 bases between them. CDR1 and CDR2 from the germline V gene are MGHRA and YSYEKL. CDR3 length equals 15 residues. CDR3 nucleotide sequence: TGCGCCAGCAGCCGGGGTGGCAGGGTCGGGGAGACCCAGTACTTC. Its protein product is CASSRGGRVGETQYF.

The V gene is TRBV4-2, the J gene TRBJ1-5; D unclear. The V end lost 0 bases, the J end lost 9 bases, and 15 bases lay between the germline ends. The CDR3 spans 15 residues. Germline-derived CDR1 and CDR2 are LGHNA and YNFKEQ. The CDR3 loop reads CASSQERSPNRPQHF. DNA of the CDR3: TGTGCCAGCAGCCAAGAACGGTCGCCCAATAGGCCCCAGCATTTT.